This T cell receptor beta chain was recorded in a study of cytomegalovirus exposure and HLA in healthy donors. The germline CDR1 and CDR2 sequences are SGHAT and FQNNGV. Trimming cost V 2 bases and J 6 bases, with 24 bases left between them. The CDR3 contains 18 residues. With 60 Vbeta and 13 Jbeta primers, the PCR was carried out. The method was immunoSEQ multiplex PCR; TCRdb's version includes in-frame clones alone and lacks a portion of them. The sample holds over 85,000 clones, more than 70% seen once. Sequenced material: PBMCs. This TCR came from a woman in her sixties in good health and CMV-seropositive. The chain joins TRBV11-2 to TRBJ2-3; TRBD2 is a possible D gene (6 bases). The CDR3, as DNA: TGTGCCAGCAGCTTATACCCCCGGGATCGGAGGGTTTCTGATACGCAGTATTTT. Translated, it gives CASSLYPRDRRVSDTQYF.